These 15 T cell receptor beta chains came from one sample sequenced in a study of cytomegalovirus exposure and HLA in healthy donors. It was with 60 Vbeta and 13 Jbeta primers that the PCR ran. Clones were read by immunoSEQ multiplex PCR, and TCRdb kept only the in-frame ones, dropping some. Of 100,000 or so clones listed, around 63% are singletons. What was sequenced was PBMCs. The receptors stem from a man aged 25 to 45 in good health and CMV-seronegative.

The CDR3 DNA is TGTGCCAGCAGTGAAGCACAGCACTATGGCTACACCTTC. It codes for CASSEAQHYGYTF. V gene TRBV6-1 combines with J gene TRBJ1-2; D not resolved. Germline lookup yields CDR1 MNHNS and CDR2 SASEGT. The CDR3 spans 13 residues. The V end lost 0 bases, the J end lost 3 bases, and 5 bases lay between the germline ends.

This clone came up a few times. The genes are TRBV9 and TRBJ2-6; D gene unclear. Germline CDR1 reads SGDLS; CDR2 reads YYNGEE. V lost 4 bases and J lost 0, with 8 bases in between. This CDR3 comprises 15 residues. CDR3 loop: CASSQTASGANVLTF. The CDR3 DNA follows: TGTGCCAGCAGCCAAACAGCCTCTGGGGCCAACGTCCTGACTTTC.

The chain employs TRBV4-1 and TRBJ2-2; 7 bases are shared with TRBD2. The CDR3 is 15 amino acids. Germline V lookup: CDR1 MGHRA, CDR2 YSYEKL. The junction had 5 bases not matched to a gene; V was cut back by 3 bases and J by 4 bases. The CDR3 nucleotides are TGCGCCAGCAGCCAGTCCGCTAGCGGCACCGGGGAGCTGTTTTTT. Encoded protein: CASSQSASGTGELFF.

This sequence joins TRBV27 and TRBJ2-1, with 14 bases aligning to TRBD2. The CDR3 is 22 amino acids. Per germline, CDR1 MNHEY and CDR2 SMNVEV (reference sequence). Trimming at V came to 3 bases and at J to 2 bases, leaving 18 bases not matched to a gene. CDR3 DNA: TGTGCCAGCAGTTTCAGAGGCGCAGCCGGGACTAGCGGGAGAGTAACCTACAATGAGCAGTTCTTC. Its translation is CASSFRGAAGTSGRVTYNEQFF.

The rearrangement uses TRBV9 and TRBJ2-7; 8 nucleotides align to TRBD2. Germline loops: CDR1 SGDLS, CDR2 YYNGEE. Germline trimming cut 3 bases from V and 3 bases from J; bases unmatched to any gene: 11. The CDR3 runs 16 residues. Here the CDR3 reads CASSAGPSGLFYEQYF. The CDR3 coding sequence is TGTGCCAGCAGCGCAGGGCCTAGCGGGCTTTTCTACGAGCAGTACTTC. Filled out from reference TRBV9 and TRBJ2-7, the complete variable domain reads DSGVTQTPKHLITATGQRVTLRCSPRSGDLSVYWYQQSLDQGLQFLIQYYNGEERAKGNILERFSAQQFPDLHSELNLSSLELGDSALYFCASSAGPSGLFYEQYFGPGTRLTVT.

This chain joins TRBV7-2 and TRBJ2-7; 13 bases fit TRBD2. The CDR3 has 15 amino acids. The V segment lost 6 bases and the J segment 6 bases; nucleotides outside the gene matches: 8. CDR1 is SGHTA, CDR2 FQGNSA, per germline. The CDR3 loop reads CASRSQLAGGAEQYF. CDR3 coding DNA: TGTGCCAGCAGGTCTCAACTAGCGGGAGGGGCCGAGCAGTACTTC.

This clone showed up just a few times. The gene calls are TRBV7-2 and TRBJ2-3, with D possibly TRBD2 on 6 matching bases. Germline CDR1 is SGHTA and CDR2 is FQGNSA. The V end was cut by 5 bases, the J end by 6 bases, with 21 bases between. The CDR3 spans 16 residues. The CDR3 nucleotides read TGTGCCAGCAGCAAGAGGTTGGGGGGAGGTATGGATACGCAGTATTTT. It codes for CASSKRLGGGMDTQYF.

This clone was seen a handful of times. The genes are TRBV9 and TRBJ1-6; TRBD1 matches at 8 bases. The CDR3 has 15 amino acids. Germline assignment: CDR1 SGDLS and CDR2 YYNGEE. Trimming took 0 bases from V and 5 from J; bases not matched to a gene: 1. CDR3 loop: CASSVGGQDNSPLHF. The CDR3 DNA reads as TGTGCCAGCAGCGTAGGGGGACAGGATAATTCACCCCTCCACTTT.

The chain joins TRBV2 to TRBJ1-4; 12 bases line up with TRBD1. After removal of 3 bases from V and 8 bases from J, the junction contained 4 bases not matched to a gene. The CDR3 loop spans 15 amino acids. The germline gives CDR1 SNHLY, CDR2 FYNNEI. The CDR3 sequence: CASSDGTGGLEKLFF. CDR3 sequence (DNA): TGTGCCAGCAGTGACGGGACAGGGGGCTTAGAAAAACTGTTTTTT.

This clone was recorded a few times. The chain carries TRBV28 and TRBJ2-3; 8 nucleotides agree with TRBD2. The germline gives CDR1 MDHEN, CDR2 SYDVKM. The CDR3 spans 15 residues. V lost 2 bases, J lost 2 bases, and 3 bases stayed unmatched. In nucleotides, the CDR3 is TGTGCCAGCAGTTTAGGAGCGGGAGTCACAGATACGCAGTATTTT. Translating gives CASSLGAGVTDTQYF.

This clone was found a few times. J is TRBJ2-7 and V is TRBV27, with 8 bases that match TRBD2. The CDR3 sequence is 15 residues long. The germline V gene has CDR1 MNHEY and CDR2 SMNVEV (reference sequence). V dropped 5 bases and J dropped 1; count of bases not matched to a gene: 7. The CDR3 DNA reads TGTGCCAGCAGTATCCGGGGGGGTTGGTCCTACGAGCAGTACTTC. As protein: CASSIRGGWSYEQYF.

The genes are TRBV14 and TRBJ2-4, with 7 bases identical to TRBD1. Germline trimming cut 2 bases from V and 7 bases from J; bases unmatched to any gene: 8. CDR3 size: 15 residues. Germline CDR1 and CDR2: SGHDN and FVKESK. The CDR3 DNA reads TGTGCCAGCAGCCAATACACAGGGGCCAGGAACATTCAGTACTTC. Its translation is CASSQYTGARNIQYF.

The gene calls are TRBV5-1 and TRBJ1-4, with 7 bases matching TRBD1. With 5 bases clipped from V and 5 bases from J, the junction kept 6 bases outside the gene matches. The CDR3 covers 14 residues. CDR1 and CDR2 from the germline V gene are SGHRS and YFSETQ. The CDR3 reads CASSIQGRNEKLFF. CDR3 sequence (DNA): TGCGCCAGCAGTATACAGGGGCGGAATGAAAAACTGTTTTTT.

CDR3 DNA: TGTGCCAGCAGCCCGAATTGGATGGGACAGGGAAAAGGGAAACAGCCCCAGCATTTT. This encodes CASSPNWMGQGKGKQPQHF. The gene calls are TRBV7-8 and TRBJ1-5; 9 nucleotides align to TRBD1. The CDR3 totals 19 residues. J lost 7 bases, V lost 5 bases, and 21 bases had no gene match. Germline CDR1 and CDR2: SGHVS and FQNEAQ.

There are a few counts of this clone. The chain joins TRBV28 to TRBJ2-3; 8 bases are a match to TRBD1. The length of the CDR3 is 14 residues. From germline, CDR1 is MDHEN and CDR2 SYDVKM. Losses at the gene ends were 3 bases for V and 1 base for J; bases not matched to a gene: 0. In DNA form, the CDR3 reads TGTGCCAGCAGTTTGACAGGGGGCACAGATACGCAGTATTTT. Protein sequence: CASSLTGGTDTQYF.